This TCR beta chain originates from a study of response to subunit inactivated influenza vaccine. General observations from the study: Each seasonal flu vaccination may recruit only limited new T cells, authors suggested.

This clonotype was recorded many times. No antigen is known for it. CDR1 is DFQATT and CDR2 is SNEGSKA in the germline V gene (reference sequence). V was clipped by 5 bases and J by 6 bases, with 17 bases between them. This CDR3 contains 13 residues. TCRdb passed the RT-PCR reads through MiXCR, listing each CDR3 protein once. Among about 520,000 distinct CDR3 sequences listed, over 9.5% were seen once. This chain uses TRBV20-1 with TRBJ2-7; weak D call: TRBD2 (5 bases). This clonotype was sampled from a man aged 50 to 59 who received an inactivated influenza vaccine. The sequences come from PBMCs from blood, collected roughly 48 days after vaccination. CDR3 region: CSALVQPSGEQYF. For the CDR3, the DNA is TGCAGTGCTCTAGTACAGCCAAGCGGCGAGCAGTACTTC.